A single sample gave rise to the 24 T cell receptor beta chains below, sequenced in a study of cytomegalovirus exposure and HLA in healthy donors. PCR was performed using 60 Vbeta and 13 Jbeta primers. Sequenced by immunoSEQ multiplex PCR; TCRdb stores in-frame clones only, minus some. The repertoire holds 130,000 to 150,000 clones, with 60% to 80% as singletons. The specimen was PBMCs. These receptors were obtained from a woman in her fifties or sixties in good health and CMV-seronegative.

The rearrangement joins TRBV12-5 to TRBJ2-2; TRBD2 might be the D (5 bases). Per the germline V gene, CDR1 is LGHNT and CDR2 is FRNRAP. V lost 8 bases and J lost 6, with 10 bases in between. CDR3 size: 12 residues. The CDR3 sequence: CASTPRAGELFF. The CDR3 DNA reads as TGTGCTAGTACTCCGAGGGCCGGGGAGCTGTTTTTT.

The CDR3 is CASNPGTGGKYNEQFF. The CDR3 nucleotides read TGTGCCAGCAACCCCGGGACAGGGGGCAAGTACAATGAGCAGTTCTTC. J is TRBJ2-1 and V is TRBV2; TRBD1 aligns across 12 bases. CDR1 is SNHLY and CDR2 is FYNNEI in the germline V gene. Losses at the gene ends were 7 bases for V and 4 bases for J; bases not matched to a gene: 8. CDR3 length: 16 amino acids.

This clone was seen more than once but under ten times. The rearrangement joins TRBV5-1 to TRBJ1-2, with 7 bases aligning to TRBD1. Trimming cost V 4 bases and J 6 bases; bases outside gene matches: 9. Germline-derived CDR1 and CDR2 are SGHRS and YFSETQ. The CDR3 has 14 amino acids. The CDR3 sequence: CASSIPTGIDGYTF. The CDR3 DNA reads as TGCGCCAGCAGCATACCGACAGGGATCGATGGCTACACCTTC.

This rearrangement joins TRBV7-2 to TRBJ2-3, with 13 bases lining up with TRBD2. The CDR3 extends over 16 amino acids. After removal of 2 bases from V and 6 bases from J, the junction contained 5 bases not matched to a gene. Germline-derived CDR1 and CDR2 are SGHTA and FQGNSA. The CDR3 DNA reads as TGTGCCAGCAGCTTAACTAGCGGGGGGGCCGGGGATACGCAGTATTTT. This encodes CASSLTSGGAGDTQYF.

The V and J genes are TRBV6-5 and TRBJ1-6; possible D gene TRBD1, 5 bases. Germline assignment: CDR1 MNHEY and CDR2 SVGAGI. Trimming took off 6 bases at V and 6 bases at J, with 15 bases between the two ends. The CDR3 loop spans 15 amino acids. In DNA form, the CDR3 reads TGTGCCAGCAGCCTTACGGCGGGACGTAATTCACCCCTCCACTTT. This codes for CASSLTAGRNSPLHF.

This clone was seen just once. The chain has TRBV11-3 and TRBJ2-1; tentative D call: TRBD2 (6 bases). V dropped 4 bases and J dropped 0 bases, with 10 bases sitting between them. The CDR3 consists of 15 residues. Looked up from germline, CDR1 is SGHNT and CDR2 is YENEEA. CDR3: CASSSGGASYNEQFF. The CDR3, as DNA: TGTGCCAGCAGCTCGGGCGGGGCCTCCTACAATGAGCAGTTCTTC.

The V gene is TRBV7-8, the J gene TRBJ2-5, with 9 bases that match TRBD2. CDR3 size: 15 residues. Germline V lookup: CDR1 SGHVS, CDR2 FQNEAQ. V shed 5 bases, J shed 1 base, and the junction held 5 bases outside the gene matches. The CDR3 protein is CASSVSGGSQETQYF. The CDR3 bases are TGTGCCAGCAGCGTTAGCGGGGGATCCCAAGAGACCCAGTACTTC. Using reference TRBV7-8 and TRBJ2-5 for the parts outside the CDR3, the full variable domain is GAGVSQSPRYKVAKRGQDVALRCDPISGHVSLFWYQQALGQGPEFLTYFQNEAQLDKSGLPSDRFFAERPEGSVSTLKIQRTQQEDSAVYLCASSVSGGSQETQYFGPGTRLLVL.

This sequence joins TRBV30 and TRBJ2-2; TRBD2 aligns across 10 bases. V was pared by 2 bases and J by 7 bases, with 7 bases of the junction left unmatched. Germline V CDR1 and CDR2: GTSNPN, SVGIG (reference sequence). The CDR3 loop spans 15 amino acids. The CDR3 is CAWSHLAGAGGELFF. The CDR3 DNA is TGTGCCTGGAGTCACCTAGCGGGGGCTGGCGGGGAGCTGTTTTTT.

The chain has TRBV19 and TRBJ2-2; 9 bases fit TRBD1. This CDR3 spans 16 amino acids. The V and J ends lost 6 bases and 3 bases, in that order; junction bases with no gene match: 8. CDR1 and CDR2 (germline): LNHDA, SQIVND (reference sequence). CDR3 amino acids: CASRDAGQGDTGELFF. The CDR3 DNA sequence: TGTGCCAGTAGGGATGCGGGACAGGGAGACACCGGGGAGCTGTTTTTT.

The rearrangement links TRBV28 to TRBJ2-7; TRBD2 is a possible D gene (5 bases). In germline, CDR1 is MDHEN, CDR2 SYDVKM. CDR3 size: 15 residues. Trimming took off 1 base at V and 2 bases at J, with 12 bases between the two ends. The CDR3 reads CASSLLEGRAYEQYF. CDR3 bases: TGTGCCAGCAGTTTATTAGAGGGCCGGGCCTACGAGCAGTACTTC.

The chain links TRBV7-8 to TRBJ1-1, with 10 positions matching TRBD1. In germline, CDR1 is SGHVS, CDR2 FQNEAQ. This CDR3 comprises 16 residues. V lost 5 bases to trimming and J lost 5 bases; unmatched junction nucleotides: 11. The CDR3, as DNA: TGTGCCAGCAGCGCACCCGGGACAGGGGTAACTACTGAAGCTTTCTTT. Its protein product is CASSAPGTGVTTEAFF. The whole variable domain, filled in from reference TRBV7-8 and TRBJ1-1, reads GAGVSQSPRYKVAKRGQDVALRCDPISGHVSLFWYQQALGQGPEFLTYFQNEAQLDKSGLPSDRFFAERPEGSVSTLKIQRTQQEDSAVYLCASSAPGTGVTTEAFFGQGTRLTVV.

The chain has TRBV4-1 and TRBJ2-2; 9 nucleotides agree with TRBD2. CDR1 is MGHRA, CDR2 YSYEKL, per germline. The CDR3 contains 18 residues. V lost 0 bases, J lost 0 bases, and 5 bases stayed unmatched. The CDR3 sequence: CASSQDLAGTPNTGELFF. The CDR3 bases are TGCGCCAGCAGCCAAGATCTAGCGGGGACTCCGAACACCGGGGAGCTGTTTTTT.

The chain links TRBV10-3 to TRBJ2-3; the D gene is possibly TRBD2 (6 bases). CDR1 and CDR2 (germline): ENHRY, SYGVKD. The CDR3 contains 16 residues. The V and J ends lost 0 bases and 4 bases respectively, with 14 bases between them. CDR3 loop: CAISESGTGRPDTQYF. The CDR3 DNA sequence: TGTGCCATCAGTGAGTCGGGGACTGGTCGCCCAGATACGCAGTATTTT.

The rearrangement uses TRBV19 and TRBJ1-1; perhaps TRBD1 as D (6 bases). This CDR3 contains 14 residues. Trimming took 5 bases from V and 6 from J, leaving 16 bases between them. Germline V CDR1 and CDR2: LNHDA, SQIVND (reference sequence). The CDR3 spells CASSPPGGGAEAFF. CDR3 sequence (DNA): TGTGCCAGTAGTCCTCCGGGAGGGGGGGCTGAAGCTTTCTTT. Combining the CDR3 with reference TRBV19 and TRBJ1-1 gives the whole variable domain DGGITQSPKYLFRKEGQNVTLSCEQNLNHDAMYWYRQDPGQGLRLIYYSQIVNDFQKGDIAEGYSVSREKKESFPLTVTSAQKNPTAFYLCASSPPGGGAEAFFGQGTRLTVV.

The chain links TRBV9 to TRBJ2-1; no reliable D call. CDR1 and CDR2 (germline): SGDLS, YYNGEE. The CDR3 runs 16 residues. V gave up 3 bases and J gave up 1 base, with 14 bases separating them. In nucleotides, the CDR3 is TGTGCCAGCAGCGCCAACCACGCGTCGTCCTACAATGAGCAGTTCTTC. The encoded protein is CASSANHASSYNEQFF.

This sequence joins TRBV4-2 and TRBJ1-5; tentatively, D is TRBD1 (5 bases). CDR1 and CDR2 from the germline V gene are LGHNA and YNFKEQ. The CDR3 covers 15 residues. Trimming shortened V by 3 bases and J by 11 bases, and 20 bases separated the two germline ends. The CDR3 is CASSQYPGGDGAQHF. The CDR3 DNA is TGTGCCAGCAGCCAGTACCCGGGGGGGGACGGGGCCCAGCATTTT.

This chain connects TRBV5-4 to TRBJ1-4; D might be TRBD1 (5 bases). Germline CDR1 is SGHNT and CDR2 is YYREEE (reference sequence). The CDR3 is 16 amino acids. V was trimmed by 0 bases and J by 3 bases, leaving 12 bases between them. The CDR3 reads CASSLDGAQANEKLFF. The CDR3 nucleotides are TGTGCCAGCAGCTTGGATGGGGCGCAGGCTAATGAAAAACTGTTTTTT.

This clone was seen just once. The gene calls are TRBV30 and TRBJ1-3; 9 bases are shared with TRBD1. This CDR3 has 14 residues. The J segment lost 8 bases and the V segment lost 5 bases, leaving 10 bases of the junction unmatched. Germline CDR1 is GTSNPN and CDR2 is SVGIG (reference sequence). CDR3 in amino acids: CAWDLGTGTDTIYF. The CDR3 bases are TGTGCCTGGGACCTTGGGACAGGGACTGACACCATATATTTT.

The chain recombines TRBV2 with TRBJ1-2; 7 bases fit TRBD1. Germline loops: CDR1 SNHLY, CDR2 FYNNEI. The CDR3 covers 14 residues. Losses at the gene ends were 2 bases for V and 3 bases for J; bases not matched to a gene: 3. The chain's CDR3 is CASSERQGDYGYTF. The CDR3 DNA reads TGTGCCAGCAGTGAAAGACAGGGCGACTATGGCTACACCTTC.

The V and J genes are TRBV10-3 and TRBJ1-3, with D perhaps TRBD1 (6 bases). The CDR3 contains 13 residues. Germline CDR1 ENHRY, CDR2 SYGVKD. The ends were cut back, 10 bases at V and 3 bases at J, with 13 bases in the middle. The CDR3 protein is CATKQGDGNTIYF. CDR3 bases: TGTGCCACAAAACAGGGAGATGGAAACACCATATATTTT.

This clone has only a few counts. The chain links TRBV4-3 to TRBJ1-1; TRBD1 might be the D (6 bases). The V gene lost 7 bases and the J gene lost 4 bases, with 13 bases spanning the gap. CDR3 length: 13 residues. In germline, CDR1 is LGHNA, CDR2 YSLEER. The CDR3 bases are TGCGCCAGCAAAGGGGGATGGGGCACTGAAGCTTTCTTT. This sequence encodes CASKGGWGTEAFF.

DNA for the CDR3: TGCGCCAGCAGCTCCCCCGGACTAGCGGGGGTGGAGACCCAGTACTTC. Translated: CASSSPGLAGVETQYF. The rearrangement links TRBV5-1 to TRBJ2-5; 13 nucleotides line up with TRBD2. V lost 3 bases to trimming and J lost 5 bases; unmatched junction nucleotides: 7. Germline values: CDR1 SGHRS, CDR2 YFSETQ. CDR3 length: 16 amino acids.

V usage is TRBV19 and J usage is TRBJ2-5; the D is unclear. Germline V lookup: CDR1 LNHDA, CDR2 SQIVND (reference sequence). Trimming removed 5 bases at V and 2 bases at J, with 9 bases between. This CDR3 comprises 13 residues. The CDR3 is CASSATSQETQYF. In DNA form, the CDR3 reads TGTGCCAGTAGTGCCACCAGTCAAGAGACCCAGTACTTC.

This rearrangement joins TRBV12-5 to TRBJ1-1, with D perhaps matching TRBD1 (5 bases). The CDR3 contains 13 residues. V was cut by 4 bases and J by 5 bases, with 11 bases left in between. Germline V gene lookup returns CDR1 LGHNT and CDR2 FRNRAP. CDR3 amino acids: CASGWGVVTEAFF. CDR3 DNA sequence: TGTGCTAGTGGTTGGGGGGTGGTTACTGAAGCTTTCTTT.